This T cell receptor (beta chain) originates from a study of shared clonotypes between healthy human individuals. Of note for this clone: This same CDR3 is encoded by further DNA sequences in the sample.

V was trimmed by 0 bases and J by 3 bases, leaving 7 bases between them. The CDR3 loop spans 13 amino acids. Germline V gene data show CDR1 as SGHNT and CDR2 as YYREEE (reference sequence). Using immunoSEQ multiplex PCR, the repertoire was profiled, and TCRdb retains in-frame clones only, with some absent. Among about 1,800,000 clones, about 94% were seen once, and the ten largest hold roughly 1%. Positive CCR7 selection of CD45RO-negative cells yielded the naive CD8 cells, and terminally differentiated effector memory CD45RA+ cells were excluded. The source is a man between 18 and 29 years old in good health. The chain combines TRBV5-4 with TRBJ2-7; D is ambiguous. The material sequenced was naive CD8+ T cells sorted from blood. The CDR3: CASSLAPDYEQYF. The DNA of the CDR3 is TGTGCCAGCAGCTTGGCCCCGGACTACGAGCAGTACTTC.